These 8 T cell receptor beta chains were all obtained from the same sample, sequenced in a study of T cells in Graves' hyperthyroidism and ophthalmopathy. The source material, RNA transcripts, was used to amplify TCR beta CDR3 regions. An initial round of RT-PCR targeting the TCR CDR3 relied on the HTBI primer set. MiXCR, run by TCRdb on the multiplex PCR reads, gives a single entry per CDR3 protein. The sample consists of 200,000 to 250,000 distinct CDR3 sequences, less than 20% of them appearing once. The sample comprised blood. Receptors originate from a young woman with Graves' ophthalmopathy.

The CDR3 loop is CASSVGAGGNNEQFF. In DNA form, the CDR3 reads TGTGCCAGCAGCGTAGGGGCGGGGGGGAACAATGAGCAGTTCTTC. The V and J genes are TRBV9 and TRBJ2-1, with 9 nucleotides matching TRBD2. V shed 0 bases, J shed 5 bases, and the junction held 3 bases outside the gene matches. CDR3 size: 15 residues. Looked up from germline, CDR1 is SGDLS and CDR2 is YYNGEE.

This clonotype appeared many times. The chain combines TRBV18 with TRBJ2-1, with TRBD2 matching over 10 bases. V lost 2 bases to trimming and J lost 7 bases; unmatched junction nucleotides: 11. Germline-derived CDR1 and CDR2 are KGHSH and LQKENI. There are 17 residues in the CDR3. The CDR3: CASSPGPRTSGWNEQFF. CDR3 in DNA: TGTGCCAGCTCACCAGGTCCCCGGACTAGCGGTTGGAATGAGCAGTTCTTC.

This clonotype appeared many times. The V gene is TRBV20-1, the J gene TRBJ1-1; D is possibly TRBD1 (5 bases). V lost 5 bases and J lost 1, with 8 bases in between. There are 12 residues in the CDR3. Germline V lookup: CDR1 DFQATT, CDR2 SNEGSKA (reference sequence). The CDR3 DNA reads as TGCAGTGCTGATGGGGGGAACACTGAAGCTTTCTTT. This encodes CSADGGNTEAFF.

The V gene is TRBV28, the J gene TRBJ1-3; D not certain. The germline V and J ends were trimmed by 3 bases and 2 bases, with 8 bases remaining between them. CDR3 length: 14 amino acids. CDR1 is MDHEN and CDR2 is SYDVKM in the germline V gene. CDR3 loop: CASSFGRPGNTIYF. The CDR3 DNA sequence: TGTGCCAGCAGTTTTGGGAGGCCTGGAAACACCATATATTTT.

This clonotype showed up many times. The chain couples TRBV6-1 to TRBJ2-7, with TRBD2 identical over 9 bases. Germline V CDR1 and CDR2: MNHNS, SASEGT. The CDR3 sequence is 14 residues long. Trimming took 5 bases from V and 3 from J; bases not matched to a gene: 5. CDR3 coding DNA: TGTGCCAGCAGTTCGACTAGCGGAGGCTACGAGCAGTACTTC. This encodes CASSSTSGGYEQYF.

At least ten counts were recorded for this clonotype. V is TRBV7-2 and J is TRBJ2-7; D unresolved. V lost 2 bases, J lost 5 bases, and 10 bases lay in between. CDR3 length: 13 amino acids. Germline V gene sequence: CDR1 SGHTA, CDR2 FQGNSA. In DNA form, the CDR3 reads TGTGCCAGCAGCTTAACTACCCGAAACGAGCAGTACTTC. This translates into CASSLTTRNEQYF.

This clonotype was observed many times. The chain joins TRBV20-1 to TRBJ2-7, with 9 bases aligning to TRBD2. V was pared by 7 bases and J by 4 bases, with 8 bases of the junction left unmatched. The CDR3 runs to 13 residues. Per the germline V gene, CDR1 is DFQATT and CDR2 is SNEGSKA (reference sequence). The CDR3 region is CSVLREGLYEQYF. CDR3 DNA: TGCAGTGTTCTGCGGGAGGGCCTATACGAGCAGTACTTC.

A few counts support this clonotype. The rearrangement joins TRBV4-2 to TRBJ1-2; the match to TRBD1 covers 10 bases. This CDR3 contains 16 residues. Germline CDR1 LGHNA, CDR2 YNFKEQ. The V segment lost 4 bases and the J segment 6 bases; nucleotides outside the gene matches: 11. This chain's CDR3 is CASSLSPETGGDGYTF. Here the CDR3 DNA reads TGTGCCAGCAGCCTTTCACCCGAGACAGGGGGCGATGGCTACACCTTC.